The entry below describes one TCR beta chain. This CDR3 is built from 13 residues. The germline V gene has CDR1 MNHEY and CDR2 SMNVEV (reference sequence). J lost 8 bases, V lost 4 bases, and 7 bases had no gene match. The data were obtained in a study of control samples from healthy donors and cancer patients. Here immunoSEQ multiplex PCR was the method, and the copy in TCRdb shows in-frame clones only, minus some. The data contain around 100,000 clones, around 88% of them seen just once; the ten biggest clones take up about 19%. This TCR was recovered from a man between 60 and 70 years old with lung cancer. V usage is TRBV27 and J usage is TRBJ1-2; 7 positions match TRBD1. The sample comprised PBMCs. CDR3 in DNA: TGTGCCAGCAGTTCCCAGGGGGGCGGGGGCTACACCTTC. Its translation: CASSSQGGGGYTF.